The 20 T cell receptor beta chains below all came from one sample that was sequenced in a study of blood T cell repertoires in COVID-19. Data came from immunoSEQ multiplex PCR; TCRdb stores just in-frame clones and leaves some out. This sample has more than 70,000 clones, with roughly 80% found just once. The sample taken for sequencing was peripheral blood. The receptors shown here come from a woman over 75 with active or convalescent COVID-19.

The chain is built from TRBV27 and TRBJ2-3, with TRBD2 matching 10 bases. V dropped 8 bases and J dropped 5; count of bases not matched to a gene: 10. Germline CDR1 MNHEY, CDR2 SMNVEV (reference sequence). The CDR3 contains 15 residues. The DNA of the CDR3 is TGTGCCAGCCGAACAACTAGCGGGAATGAAGATACGCAGTATTTT. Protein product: CASRTTSGNEDTQYF.

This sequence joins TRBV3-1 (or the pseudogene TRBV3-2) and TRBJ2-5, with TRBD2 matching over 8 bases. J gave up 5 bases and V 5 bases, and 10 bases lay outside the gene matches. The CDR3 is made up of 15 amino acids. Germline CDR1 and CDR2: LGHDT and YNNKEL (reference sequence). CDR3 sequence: CASSFTAGAHETQYF. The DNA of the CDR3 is TGTGCCAGCAGCTTTACAGCGGGAGCTCATGAGACCCAGTACTTC.

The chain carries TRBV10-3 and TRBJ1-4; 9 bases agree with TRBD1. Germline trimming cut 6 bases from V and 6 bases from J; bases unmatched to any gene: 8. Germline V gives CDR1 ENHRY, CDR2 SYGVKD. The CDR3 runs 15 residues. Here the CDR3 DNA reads TGTGCCATCAGACGAGGACAGGGGCAGGATGAAAAACTGTTTTTT. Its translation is CAIRRGQGQDEKLFF.

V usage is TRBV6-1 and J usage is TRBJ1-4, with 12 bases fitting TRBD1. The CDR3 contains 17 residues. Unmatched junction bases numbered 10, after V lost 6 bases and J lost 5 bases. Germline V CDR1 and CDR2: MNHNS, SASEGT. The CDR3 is CASRERDRGRGNEKLFF. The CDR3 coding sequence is TGTGCCAGCAGAGAAAGGGACAGGGGGCGCGGGAATGAAAAACTGTTTTTT.

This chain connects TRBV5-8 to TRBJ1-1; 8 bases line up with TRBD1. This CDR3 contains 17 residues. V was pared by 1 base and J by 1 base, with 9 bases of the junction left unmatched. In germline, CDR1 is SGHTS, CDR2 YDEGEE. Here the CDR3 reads CASSLIPGTGPNTEAFF. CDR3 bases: TGTGCCAGCAGCTTGATTCCGGGGACAGGCCCGAACACTGAAGCTTTCTTT.

The CDR3 DNA reads as TGTGCCAGCAGCGTAGCCCAGGGGGCGGAGACCCAGTACTTC. Residues: CASSVAQGAETQYF. The rearrangement uses TRBV9 and TRBJ2-5, with 8 bases matching TRBD1. Germline loops: CDR1 SGDLS, CDR2 YYNGEE. The V segment lost 0 bases and the J segment 5 bases; nucleotides outside the gene matches: 3. CDR3 length equals 14 residues. Filled out from reference TRBV9 and TRBJ2-5, the complete variable domain reads DSGVTQTPKHLITATGQRVTLRCSPRSGDLSVYWYQQSLDQGLQFLIQYYNGEERAKGNILERFSAQQFPDLHSELNLSSLELGDSALYFCASSVAQGAETQYFGPGTRLLVL.

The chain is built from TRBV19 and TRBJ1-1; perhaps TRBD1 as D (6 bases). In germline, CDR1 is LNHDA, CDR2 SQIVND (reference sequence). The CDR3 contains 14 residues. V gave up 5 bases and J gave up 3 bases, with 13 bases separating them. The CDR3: CASSWTALDTEAFF. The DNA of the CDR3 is TGTGCCAGTAGTTGGACAGCCCTCGACACTGAAGCTTTCTTT.

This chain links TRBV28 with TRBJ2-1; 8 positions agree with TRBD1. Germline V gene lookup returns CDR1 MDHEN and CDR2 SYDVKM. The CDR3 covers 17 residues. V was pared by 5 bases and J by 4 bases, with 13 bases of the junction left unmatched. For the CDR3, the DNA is TGTGCCAGCAGTCCCCGGACAGGGCCCTATTTTTACAATGAGCAGTTCTTC. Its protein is CASSPRTGPYFYNEQFF.

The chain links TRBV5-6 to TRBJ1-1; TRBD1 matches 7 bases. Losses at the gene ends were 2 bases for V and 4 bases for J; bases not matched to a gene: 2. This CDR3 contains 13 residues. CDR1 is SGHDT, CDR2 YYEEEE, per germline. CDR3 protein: CASSFTGATEAFF. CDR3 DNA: TGTGCCAGCAGCTTTACAGGGGCCACTGAAGCTTTCTTT.

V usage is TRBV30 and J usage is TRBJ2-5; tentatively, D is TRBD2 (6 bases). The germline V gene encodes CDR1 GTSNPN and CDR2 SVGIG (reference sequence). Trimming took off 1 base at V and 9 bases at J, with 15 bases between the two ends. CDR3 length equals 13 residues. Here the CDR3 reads CAWSGGSGVAQYF. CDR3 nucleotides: TGTGCCTGGAGTGGCGGATCGGGGGTGGCCCAGTACTTC.

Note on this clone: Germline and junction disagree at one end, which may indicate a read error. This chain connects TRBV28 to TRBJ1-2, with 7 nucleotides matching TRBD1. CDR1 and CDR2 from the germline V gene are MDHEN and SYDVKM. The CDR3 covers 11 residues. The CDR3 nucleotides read TGTGCCAGCAGTCTCTACCGGGACAGAGACTTC. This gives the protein CASSLYRDRDF.

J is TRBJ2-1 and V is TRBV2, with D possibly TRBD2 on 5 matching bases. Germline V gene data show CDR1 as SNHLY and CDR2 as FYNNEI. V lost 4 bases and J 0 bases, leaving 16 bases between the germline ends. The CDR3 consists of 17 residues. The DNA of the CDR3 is TGTGCCAGCAGTGGGACTCCCACTTACAGCTCCTACAATGAGCAGTTCTTC. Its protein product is CASSGTPTYSSYNEQFF.

The CDR3 nucleotides are TGTGCCAGCAGCGTAGTCCTCAAGGGACTAGGAGTTGATACGCAGTATTTT. Protein sequence: CASSVVLKGLGVDTQYF. The chain links TRBV9 to TRBJ2-3, with TRBD2 matching over 8 bases. The germline CDR1 and CDR2 sequences are SGDLS and YYNGEE. This CDR3 has 17 residues. Trimming cost V 0 bases and J 6 bases; bases outside gene matches: 12.

CDR3 in amino acids: CSVDFWGGGQETQYF. CDR3 nucleotides: TGCAGCGTTGATTTCTGGGGAGGGGGCCAAGAGACCCAGTACTTC. The V gene is TRBV29-1, the J gene TRBJ2-5, with TRBD2 as a possible D gene (7 bases). Germline V gives CDR1 SQVTM, CDR2 ANQGSEA. This CDR3 has 15 amino acids. The V gene lost 3 bases and the J gene lost 1 base, with 15 bases spanning the gap.

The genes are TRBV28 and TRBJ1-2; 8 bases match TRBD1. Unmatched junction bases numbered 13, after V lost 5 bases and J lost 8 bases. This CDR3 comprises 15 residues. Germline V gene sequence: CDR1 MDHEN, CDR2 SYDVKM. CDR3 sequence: CASSGEDREGWGYTF. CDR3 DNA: TGTGCCAGCAGTGGCGAGGACAGGGAAGGGTGGGGCTACACCTTC.

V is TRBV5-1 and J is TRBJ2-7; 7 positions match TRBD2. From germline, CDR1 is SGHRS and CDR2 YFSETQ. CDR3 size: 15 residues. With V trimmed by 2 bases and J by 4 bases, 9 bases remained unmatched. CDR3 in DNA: TGCGCCAGCAGCTTAGCTGCGGGAGAACTTTACGAGCAGTACTTC. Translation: CASSLAAGELYEQYF.

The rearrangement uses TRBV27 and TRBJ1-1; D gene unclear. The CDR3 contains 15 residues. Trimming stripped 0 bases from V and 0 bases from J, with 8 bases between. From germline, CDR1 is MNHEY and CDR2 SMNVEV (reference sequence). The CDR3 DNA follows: TGTGCCAGCAGTTTATCGGGAGGGATGAACACTGAAGCTTTCTTT. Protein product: CASSLSGGMNTEAFF.

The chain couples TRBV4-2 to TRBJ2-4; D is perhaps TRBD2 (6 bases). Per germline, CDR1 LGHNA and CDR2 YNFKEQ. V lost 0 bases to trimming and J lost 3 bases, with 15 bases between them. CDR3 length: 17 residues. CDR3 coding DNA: TGTGCCAGCAGCCAAGATCGGAGGGGCCCAAGCAAAAACATTCAGTACTTC. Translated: CASSQDRRGPSKNIQYF.

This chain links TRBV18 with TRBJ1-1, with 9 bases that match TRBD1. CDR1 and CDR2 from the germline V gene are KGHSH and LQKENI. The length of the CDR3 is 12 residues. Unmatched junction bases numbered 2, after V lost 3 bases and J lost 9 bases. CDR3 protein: CASSPDRGKAFF. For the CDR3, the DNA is TGTGCCAGCTCACCCGACAGGGGGAAAGCTTTCTTT. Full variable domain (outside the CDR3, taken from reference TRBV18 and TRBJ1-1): NAGVMQNPRHLVRRRGQEARLRCSPMKGHSHVYWYRQLPEEGLKFMVYLQKENIIDESGMPKERFSAEFPKEGPSILRIQQVVRGDSAAYFCASSPDRGKAFFGQGTRLTVV.

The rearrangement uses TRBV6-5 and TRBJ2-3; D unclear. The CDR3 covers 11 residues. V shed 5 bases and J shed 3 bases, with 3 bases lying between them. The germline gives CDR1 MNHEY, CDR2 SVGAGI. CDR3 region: CASSRTDTQYF. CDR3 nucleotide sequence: TGTGCCAGCAGTCGGACAGATACGCAGTATTTT.